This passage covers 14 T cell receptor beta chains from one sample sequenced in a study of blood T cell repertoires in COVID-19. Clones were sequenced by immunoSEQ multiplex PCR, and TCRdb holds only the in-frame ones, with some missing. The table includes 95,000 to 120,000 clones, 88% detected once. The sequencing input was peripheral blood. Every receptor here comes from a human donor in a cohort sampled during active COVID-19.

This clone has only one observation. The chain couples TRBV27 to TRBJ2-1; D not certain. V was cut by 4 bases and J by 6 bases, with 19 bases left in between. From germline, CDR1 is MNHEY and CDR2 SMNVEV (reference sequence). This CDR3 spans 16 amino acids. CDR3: CASSSMLGLLGNEQFF. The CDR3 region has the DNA TGTGCCAGCAGTTCAATGTTGGGCCTTTTGGGCAATGAGCAGTTCTTC.

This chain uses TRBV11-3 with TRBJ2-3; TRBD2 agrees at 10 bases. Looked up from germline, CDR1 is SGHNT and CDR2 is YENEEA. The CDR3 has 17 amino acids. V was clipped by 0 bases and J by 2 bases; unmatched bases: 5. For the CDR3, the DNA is TGTGCCAGCAGCTTAGACGGGCTAGCGGGGGCCACAGATACGCAGTATTTT. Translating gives CASSLDGLAGATDTQYF.

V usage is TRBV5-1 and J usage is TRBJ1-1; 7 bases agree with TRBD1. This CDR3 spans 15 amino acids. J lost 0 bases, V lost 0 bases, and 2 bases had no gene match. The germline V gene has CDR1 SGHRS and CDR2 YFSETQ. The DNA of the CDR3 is TGCGCCAGCAGCTTGGAACAGGGGATGAACACTGAAGCTTTCTTT. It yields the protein CASSLEQGMNTEAFF.

In nucleotides, the CDR3 is TGCGCCAGCAGCCAAGATACGGGGTTTAATGAAAAACTGTTTTTT. Amino acid sequence: CASSQDTGFNEKLFF. This chain links TRBV4-1 with TRBJ1-4; D is uncertain. The V gene lost 0 bases and the J gene lost 4 bases, with 9 bases spanning the gap. The CDR3 spans 15 residues. CDR1 is MGHRA and CDR2 is YSYEKL in the germline V gene.

This CDR3 reads CASSYSAGASGNTIYF. In DNA, the CDR3 is TGTGCCAGCAGTTACTCGGCAGGGGCCTCTGGAAACACCATATATTTT. This sequence joins TRBV6-5 and TRBJ1-3, with a tentative D call TRBD1 (6 bases). Trimming cost V 0 bases and J 0 bases, with 9 bases left between them. Germline CDR1 reads MNHEY; CDR2 reads SVGAGI. The CDR3 length is 16 residues.

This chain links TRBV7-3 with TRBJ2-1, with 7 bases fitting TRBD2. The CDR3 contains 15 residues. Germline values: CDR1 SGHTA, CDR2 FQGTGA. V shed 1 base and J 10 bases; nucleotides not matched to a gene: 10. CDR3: CASSLRGLSSGEQFF. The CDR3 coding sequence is TGTGCCAGCAGCTTAAGGGGACTATCGTCGGGAGAGCAGTTCTTC. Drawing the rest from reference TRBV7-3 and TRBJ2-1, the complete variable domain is GAGVSQTPSNKVTEKGKYVELRCDPISGHTALYWYRQSLGQGPEFLIYFQGTGAADDSGLPNDRFFAVRPEGSVSTLKIQRTERGDSAVYLCASSLRGLSSGEQFFGPGTRLTVL.

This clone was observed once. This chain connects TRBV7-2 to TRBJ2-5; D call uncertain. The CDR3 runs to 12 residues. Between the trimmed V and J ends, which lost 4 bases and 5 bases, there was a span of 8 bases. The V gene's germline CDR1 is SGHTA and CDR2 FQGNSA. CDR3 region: CASSWARETQYF. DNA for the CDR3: TGTGCCAGCAGCTGGGCACGCGAGACCCAGTACTTC.

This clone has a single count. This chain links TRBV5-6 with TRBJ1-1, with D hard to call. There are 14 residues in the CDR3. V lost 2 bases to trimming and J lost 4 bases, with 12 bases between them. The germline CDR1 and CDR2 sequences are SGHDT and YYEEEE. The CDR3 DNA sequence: TGTGCCAGCAGCTTTGGGTACCGGGGCACTGAAGCTTTCTTT. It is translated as CASSFGYRGTEAFF.

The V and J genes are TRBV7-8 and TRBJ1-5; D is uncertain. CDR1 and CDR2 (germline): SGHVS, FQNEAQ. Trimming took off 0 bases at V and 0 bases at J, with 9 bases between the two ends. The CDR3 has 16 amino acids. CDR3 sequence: CASSLAREDSNQPQHF. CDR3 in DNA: TGTGCCAGCAGCTTAGCGAGGGAAGATAGCAATCAGCCCCAGCATTTT.

The CDR3 sequence: CASSRGDSNQPQHF. The CDR3 DNA sequence: TGTGCCAGCAGTCGGGGGGATAGCAATCAGCCCCAGCATTTT. The genes are TRBV2 and TRBJ1-5; D possibly corresponds to TRBD1 (5 bases). The CDR3 has 14 amino acids. Germline-derived CDR1 and CDR2 are SNHLY and FYNNEI. Between the trimmed V and J ends, which lost 5 bases and 0 bases, there was a span of 8 bases. Combining the CDR3 with reference TRBV2 and TRBJ1-5 gives the whole variable domain EPEVTQTPSHQVTQMGQEVILRCVPISNHLYFYWYRQILGQKVEFLVSFYNNEISEKSEIFDDQFSVERPDGSNFTLKIRSTKLEDSAMYFCASSRGDSNQPQHFGDGTRLSIL.

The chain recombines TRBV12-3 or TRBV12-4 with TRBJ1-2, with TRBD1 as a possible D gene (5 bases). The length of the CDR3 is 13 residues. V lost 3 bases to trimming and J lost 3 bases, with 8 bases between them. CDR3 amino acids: CASSLGRDYGYTF. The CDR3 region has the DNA TGTGCCAGCAGTTTGGGCAGGGACTATGGCTACACCTTC.

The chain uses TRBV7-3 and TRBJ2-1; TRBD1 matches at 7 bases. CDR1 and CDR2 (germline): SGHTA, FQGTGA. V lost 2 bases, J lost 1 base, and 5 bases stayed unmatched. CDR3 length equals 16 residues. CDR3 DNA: TGTGCCAGCAGCTTATCACAGGGGCCTTCCTACAATGAGCAGTTCTTC. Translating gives CASSLSQGPSYNEQFF.

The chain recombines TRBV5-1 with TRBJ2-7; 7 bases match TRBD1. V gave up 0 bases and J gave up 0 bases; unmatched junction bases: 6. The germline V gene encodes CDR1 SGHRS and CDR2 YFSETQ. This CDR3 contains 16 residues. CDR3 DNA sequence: TGCGCCAGCAGCTTGGGCTGGACAGGTGACTCCTACGAGCAGTACTTC. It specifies CASSLGWTGDSYEQYF.

The CDR3 DNA reads TGTGCCAGCAGCCCCTCTGACAGCGCGAACACCGGGGAGCTGTTTTTT. Translating it yields CASSPSDSANTGELFF. The chain recombines TRBV11-3 with TRBJ2-2; a possible D gene is TRBD1 (5 bases). Germline-derived CDR1 and CDR2 are SGHNT and YENEEA. This CDR3 comprises 16 residues. V was trimmed by 5 bases and J by 0 bases, leaving 13 bases between them.